This T cell receptor beta chain was identified in a study of early stage breast cancer tumors. Germline CDR1 and CDR2: MNHNS and SASEGT. V shed 3 bases and J 4 bases; nucleotides not matched to a gene: 11. This CDR3 is built from 16 residues. Each sample had two DNA replicates, approximately 0.49 ug blood or around 1.4 ug tissue. Sequencing was performed with immunoSEQ multiplex PCR; in TCRdb, only in-frame clones are kept and a portion is missing. The table records under 45,000 clones, about two thirds of them present only once. The V gene is TRBV6-1, the J gene TRBJ2-5; TRBD2 matches at 7 bases. Sequences were obtained from blood. The TCR sequence derives from a person aged 45 to 59 with breast cancer. CDR3 nucleotides: TGTGCCAGCAGTGAGAGGAGCGGGATGTCGGGAGAGACCCAGTACTTC. Translation: CASSERSGMSGETQYF.